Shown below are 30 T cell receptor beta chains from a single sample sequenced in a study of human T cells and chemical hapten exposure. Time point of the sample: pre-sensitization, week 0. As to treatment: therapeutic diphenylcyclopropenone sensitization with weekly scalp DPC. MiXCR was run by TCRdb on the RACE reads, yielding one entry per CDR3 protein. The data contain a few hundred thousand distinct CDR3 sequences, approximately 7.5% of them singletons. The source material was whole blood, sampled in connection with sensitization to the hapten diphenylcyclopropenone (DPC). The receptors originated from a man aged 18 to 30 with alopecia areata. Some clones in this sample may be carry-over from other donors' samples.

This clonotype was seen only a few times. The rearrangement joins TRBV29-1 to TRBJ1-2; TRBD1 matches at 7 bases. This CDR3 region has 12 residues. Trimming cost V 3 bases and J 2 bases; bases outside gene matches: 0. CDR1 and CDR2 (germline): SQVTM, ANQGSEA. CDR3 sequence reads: CSVEGQNYGYTF. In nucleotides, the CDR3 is TGCAGCGTTGAGGGACAGAACTATGGCTACACCTTC. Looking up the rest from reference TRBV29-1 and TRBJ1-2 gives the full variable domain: SAVISQKPSRDICQRGTSLTIQCQVDSQVTMMFWYRQQPGQSLTLIATANQGSEATYESGFVIDKFPISRPNLTFSTLTVSNMSPEDSSIYLCSVEGQNYGYTFGSGTRLTVV.

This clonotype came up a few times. The CDR3 region has the DNA TGTGCCAGCAGTTTTCGGCAGGCCTCGACCTCCTACGAGCAGTACTTC. The encoded protein is CASSFRQASTSYEQYF. The chain has TRBV27 and TRBJ2-7; no definite D call. This CDR3 region has 16 residues. Trimming removed 3 bases from V and 0 bases from J, with 15 bases in between. CDR1 is MNHEY, CDR2 SMNVEV, per germline (reference sequence).

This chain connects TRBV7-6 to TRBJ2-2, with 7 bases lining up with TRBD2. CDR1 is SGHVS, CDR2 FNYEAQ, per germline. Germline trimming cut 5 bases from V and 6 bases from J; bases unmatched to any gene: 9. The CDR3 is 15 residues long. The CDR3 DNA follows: TGTGCCAGCAGCCCTTTCGCGGGGGTCGCCGGGGAGCTGTTTTTT. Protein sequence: CASSPFAGVAGELFF. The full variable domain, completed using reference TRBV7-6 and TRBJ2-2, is GAGVSQSPRYKVTKRGQDVALRCDPISGHVSLYWYRQALGQGPEFLTYFNYEAQQDKSGLPNDRFSAERPEGSISTLTIQRTEQRDSAMYRCASSPFAGVAGELFFGEGSRLTVL.

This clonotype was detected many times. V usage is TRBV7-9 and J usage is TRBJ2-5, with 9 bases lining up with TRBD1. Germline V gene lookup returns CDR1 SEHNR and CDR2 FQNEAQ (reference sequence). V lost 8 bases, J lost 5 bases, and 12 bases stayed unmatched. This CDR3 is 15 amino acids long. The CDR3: CASYSRDRDGETQYF. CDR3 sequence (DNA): TGTGCCAGCTACTCCCGGGACAGGGATGGGGAGACCCAGTACTTC.

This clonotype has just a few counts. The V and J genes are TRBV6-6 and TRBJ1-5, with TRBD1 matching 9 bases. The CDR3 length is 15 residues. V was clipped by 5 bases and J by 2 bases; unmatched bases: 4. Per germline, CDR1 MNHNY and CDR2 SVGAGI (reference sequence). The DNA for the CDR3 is TGTGCCAGCAGTGCCCGACAGGGGGGCAATCAGCCCCAGCATTTT. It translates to CASSARQGGNQPQHF.

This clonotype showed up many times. CDR3 residues: CSAGQGMRDTIYF. Here the CDR3 DNA reads TGCAGCGCCGGACAGGGTATGAGGGACACCATATATTTT. The chain employs TRBV29-1 and TRBJ1-3; 8 bases map to TRBD1. The CDR3 spans 13 residues. The germline V gene encodes CDR1 SQVTM and CDR2 ANQGSEA. V lost 7 bases, J lost 8 bases, and 10 bases stayed unmatched. Full variable domain (outside the CDR3, taken from reference TRBV29-1 and TRBJ1-3): SAVISQKPSRDICQRGTSLTIQCQVDSQVTMMFWYRQQPGQSLTLIATANQGSEATYESGFVIDKFPISRPNLTFSTLTVSNMSPEDSSIYLCSAGQGMRDTIYFGEGSWLTVV.

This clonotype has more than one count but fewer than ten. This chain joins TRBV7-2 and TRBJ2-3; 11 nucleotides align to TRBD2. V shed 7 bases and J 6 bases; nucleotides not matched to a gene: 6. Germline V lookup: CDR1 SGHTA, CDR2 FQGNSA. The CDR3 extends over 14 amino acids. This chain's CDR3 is CASTLAGGRDTQYF. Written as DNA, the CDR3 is TGTGCCAGCACCCTAGCGGGGGGTCGGGATACGCAGTATTTT.

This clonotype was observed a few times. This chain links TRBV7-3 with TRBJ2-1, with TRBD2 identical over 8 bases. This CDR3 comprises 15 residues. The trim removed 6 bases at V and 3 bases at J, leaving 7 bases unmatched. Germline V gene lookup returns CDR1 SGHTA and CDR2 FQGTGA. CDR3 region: CASSNPRGGYNEQFF. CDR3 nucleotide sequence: TGTGCCAGCAGTAACCCACGGGGGGGCTACAATGAGCAGTTCTTC.

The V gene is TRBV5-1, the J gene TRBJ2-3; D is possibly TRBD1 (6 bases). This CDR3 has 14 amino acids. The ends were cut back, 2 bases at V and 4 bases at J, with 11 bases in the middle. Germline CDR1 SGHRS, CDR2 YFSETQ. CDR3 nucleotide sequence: TGCGCCAGCAGCTTTTCGGACAGCCCAGATACGCAGTATTTT. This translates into CASSFSDSPDTQYF.

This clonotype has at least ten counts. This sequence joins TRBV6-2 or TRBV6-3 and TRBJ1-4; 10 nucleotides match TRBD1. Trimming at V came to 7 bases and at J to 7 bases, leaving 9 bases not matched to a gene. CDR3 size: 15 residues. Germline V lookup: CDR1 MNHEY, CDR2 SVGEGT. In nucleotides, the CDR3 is TGTGCCAGCAATCCGGTGACAGGGGGCCGTGAAAAACTGTTTTTT. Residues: CASNPVTGGREKLFF.

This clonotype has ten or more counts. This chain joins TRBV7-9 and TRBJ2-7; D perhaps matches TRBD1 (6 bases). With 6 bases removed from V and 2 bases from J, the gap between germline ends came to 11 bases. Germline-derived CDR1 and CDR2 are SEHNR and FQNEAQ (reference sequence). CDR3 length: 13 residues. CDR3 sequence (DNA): TGTGCCAGCAGTCCCAGGGGCACCTACGAGCAGTACTTC. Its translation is CASSPRGTYEQYF.

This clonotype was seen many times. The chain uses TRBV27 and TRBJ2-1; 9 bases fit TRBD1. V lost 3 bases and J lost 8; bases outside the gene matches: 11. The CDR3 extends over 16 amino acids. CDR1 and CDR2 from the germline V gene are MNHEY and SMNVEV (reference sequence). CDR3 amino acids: CASSLSGQGLKDEQFF. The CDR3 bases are TGTGCCAGCAGTTTGTCGGGACAGGGTCTTAAGGATGAGCAGTTCTTC.

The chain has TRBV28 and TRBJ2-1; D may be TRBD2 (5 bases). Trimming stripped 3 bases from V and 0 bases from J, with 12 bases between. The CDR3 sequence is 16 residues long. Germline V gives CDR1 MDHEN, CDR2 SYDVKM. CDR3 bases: TGTGCCAGCAGTTTCAGGACGGACTTCTCCTACAATGAGCAGTTCTTC. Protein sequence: CASSFRTDFSYNEQFF.

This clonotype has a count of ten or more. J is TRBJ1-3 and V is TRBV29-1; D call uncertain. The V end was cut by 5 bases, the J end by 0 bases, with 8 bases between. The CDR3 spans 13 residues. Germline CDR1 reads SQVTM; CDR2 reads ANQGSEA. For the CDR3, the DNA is TGCAGCGTTTGGGGTGACTCTGGAAACACCATATATTTT. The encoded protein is CSVWGDSGNTIYF.

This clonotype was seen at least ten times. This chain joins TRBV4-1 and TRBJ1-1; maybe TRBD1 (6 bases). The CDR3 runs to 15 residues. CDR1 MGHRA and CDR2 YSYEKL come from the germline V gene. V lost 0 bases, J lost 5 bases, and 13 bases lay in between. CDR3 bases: TGCGCCAGCAGCCAAGAGGACAGAGTAAGGACTGAAGCTTTCTTT. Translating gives CASSQEDRVRTEAFF.

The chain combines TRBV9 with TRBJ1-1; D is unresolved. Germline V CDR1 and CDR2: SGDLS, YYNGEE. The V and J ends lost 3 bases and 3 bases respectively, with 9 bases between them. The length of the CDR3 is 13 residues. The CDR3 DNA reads TGTGCCAGCAGCGCCGGGATCGACACTGAAGCTTTCTTT. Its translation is CASSAGIDTEAFF.

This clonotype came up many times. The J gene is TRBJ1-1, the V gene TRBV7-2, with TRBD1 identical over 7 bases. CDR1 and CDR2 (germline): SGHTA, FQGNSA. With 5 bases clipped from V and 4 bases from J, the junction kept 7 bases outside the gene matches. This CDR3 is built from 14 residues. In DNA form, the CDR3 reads TGTGCCAGCAGCCCGACAGGGTTTCCCACTGAAGCTTTCTTT. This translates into CASSPTGFPTEAFF.

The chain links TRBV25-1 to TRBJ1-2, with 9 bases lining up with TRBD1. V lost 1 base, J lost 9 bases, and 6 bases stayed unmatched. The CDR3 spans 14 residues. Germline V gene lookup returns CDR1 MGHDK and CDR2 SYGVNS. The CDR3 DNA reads TGTGCCAGCAGTGAATGGGGGACAGGGCTGCGCTACACCTTC. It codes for CASSEWGTGLRYTF.

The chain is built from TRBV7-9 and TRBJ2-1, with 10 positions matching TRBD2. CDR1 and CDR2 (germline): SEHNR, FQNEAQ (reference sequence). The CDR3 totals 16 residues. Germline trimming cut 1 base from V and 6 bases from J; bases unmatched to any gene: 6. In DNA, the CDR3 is TGTGCCAGCAGCTTAGAGCCCAGCGGGGGGGTCAATGAGCAGTTCTTC. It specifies CASSLEPSGGVNEQFF.

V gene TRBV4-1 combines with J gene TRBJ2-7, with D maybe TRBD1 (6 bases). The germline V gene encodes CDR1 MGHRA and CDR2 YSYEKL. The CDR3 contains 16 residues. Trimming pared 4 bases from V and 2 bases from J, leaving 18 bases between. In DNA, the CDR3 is TGCGCCAGCAGCCTTTTATTCCGGGACAAAGCCTACGAGCAGTACTTC. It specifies CASSLLFRDKAYEQYF.

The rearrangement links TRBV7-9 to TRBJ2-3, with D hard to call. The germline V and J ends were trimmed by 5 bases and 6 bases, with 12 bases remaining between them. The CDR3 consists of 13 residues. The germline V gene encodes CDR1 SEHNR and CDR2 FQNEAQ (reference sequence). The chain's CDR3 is CASSNPLQDTQYF. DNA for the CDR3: TGTGCCAGCAGCAATCCTTTACAGGATACGCAGTATTTT.

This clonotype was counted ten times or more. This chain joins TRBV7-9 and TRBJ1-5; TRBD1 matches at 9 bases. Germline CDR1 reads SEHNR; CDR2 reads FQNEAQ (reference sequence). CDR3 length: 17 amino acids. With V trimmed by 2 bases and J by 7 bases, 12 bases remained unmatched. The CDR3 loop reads CASSLSLGTGTGQPQHF. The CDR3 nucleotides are TGTGCCAGCAGCTTAAGTTTGGGGACAGGGACGGGGCAGCCCCAGCATTTT.

CDR3 DNA: TGTGCCAGCAGTTTCTCCTCTCTGACCCGGACAGTTAATGAAAAACTGTTTTTT. This sequence encodes CASSFSSLTRTVNEKLFF. The chain links TRBV12-3 or TRBV12-4 to TRBJ1-4, with D possibly TRBD1 on 6 matching bases. The length of the CDR3 is 18 residues. Trimming cost V 3 bases and J 4 bases, with 21 bases left between them.

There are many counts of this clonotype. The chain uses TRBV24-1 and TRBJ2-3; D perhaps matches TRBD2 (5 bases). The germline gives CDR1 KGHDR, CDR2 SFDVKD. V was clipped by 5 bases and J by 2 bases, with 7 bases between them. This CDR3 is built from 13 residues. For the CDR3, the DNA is TGTGCCACCAGTGTGGGAGTCACAGATACGCAGTATTTT. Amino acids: CATSVGVTDTQYF.

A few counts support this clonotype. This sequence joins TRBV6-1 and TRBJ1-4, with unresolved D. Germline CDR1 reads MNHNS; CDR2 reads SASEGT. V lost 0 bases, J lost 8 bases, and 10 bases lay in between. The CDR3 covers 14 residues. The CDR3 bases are TGTGCCAGCAGTGAAGCGTACGACCGCGAAAAACTGTTTTTT. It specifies CASSEAYDREKLFF.

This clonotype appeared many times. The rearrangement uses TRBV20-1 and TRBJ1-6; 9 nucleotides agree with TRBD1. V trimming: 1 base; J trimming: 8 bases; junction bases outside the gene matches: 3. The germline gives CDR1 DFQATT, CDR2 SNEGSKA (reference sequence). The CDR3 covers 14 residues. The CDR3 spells CSARGGTGHSPLHF. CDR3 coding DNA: TGCAGTGCTAGAGGGGGGACAGGGCATTCACCCCTCCACTTT.

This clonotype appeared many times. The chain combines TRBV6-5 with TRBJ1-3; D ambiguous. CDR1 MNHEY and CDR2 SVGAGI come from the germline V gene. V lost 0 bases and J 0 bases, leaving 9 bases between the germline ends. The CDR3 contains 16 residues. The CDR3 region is CASSYSFSSSGNTIYF. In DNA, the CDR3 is TGTGCCAGCAGTTACTCTTTCTCGAGCTCTGGAAACACCATATATTTT.

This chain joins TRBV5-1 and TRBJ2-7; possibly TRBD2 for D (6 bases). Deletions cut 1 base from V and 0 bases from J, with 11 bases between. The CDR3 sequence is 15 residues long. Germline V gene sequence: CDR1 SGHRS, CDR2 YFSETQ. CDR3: CASSLFGGPSYEQYF. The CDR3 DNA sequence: TGCGCCAGCAGCTTGTTCGGGGGTCCCTCCTACGAGCAGTACTTC.

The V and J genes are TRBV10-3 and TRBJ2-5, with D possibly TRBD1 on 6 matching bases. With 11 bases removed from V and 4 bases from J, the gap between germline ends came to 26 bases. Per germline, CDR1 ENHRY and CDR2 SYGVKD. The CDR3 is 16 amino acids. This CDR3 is CAAQGSRDPKGETQYF. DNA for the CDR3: TGTGCCGCCCAGGGGTCTCGGGACCCAAAAGGAGAGACCCAGTACTTC.

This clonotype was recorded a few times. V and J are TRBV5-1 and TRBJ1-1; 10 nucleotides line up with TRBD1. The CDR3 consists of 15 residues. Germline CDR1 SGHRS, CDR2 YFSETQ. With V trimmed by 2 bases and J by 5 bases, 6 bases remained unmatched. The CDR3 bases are TGCGCCAGCAGCTTCGGGACAGGGGATGGGACTGAAGCTTTCTTT. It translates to CASSFGTGDGTEAFF.